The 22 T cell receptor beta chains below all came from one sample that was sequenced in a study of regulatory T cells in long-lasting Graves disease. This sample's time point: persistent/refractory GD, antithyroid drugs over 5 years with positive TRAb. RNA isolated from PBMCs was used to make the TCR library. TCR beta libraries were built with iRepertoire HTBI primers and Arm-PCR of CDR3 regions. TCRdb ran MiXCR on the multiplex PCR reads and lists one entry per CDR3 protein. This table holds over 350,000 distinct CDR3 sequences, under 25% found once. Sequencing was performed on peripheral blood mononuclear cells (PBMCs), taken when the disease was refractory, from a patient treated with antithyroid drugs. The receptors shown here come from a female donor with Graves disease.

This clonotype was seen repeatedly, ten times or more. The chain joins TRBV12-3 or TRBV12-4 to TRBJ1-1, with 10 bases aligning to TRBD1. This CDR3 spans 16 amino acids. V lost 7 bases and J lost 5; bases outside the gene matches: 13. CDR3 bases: TGTGCCAGCAACCCAACCTTCGGACAGGGGGGGACTGAAGCTTTCTTT. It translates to CASNPTFGQGGTEAFF.

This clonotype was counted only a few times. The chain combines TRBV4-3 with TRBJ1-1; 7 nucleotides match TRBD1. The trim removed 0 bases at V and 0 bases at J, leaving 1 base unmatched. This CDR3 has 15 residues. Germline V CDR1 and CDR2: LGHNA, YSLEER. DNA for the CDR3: TGCGCCAGCAGCCAAGACACAGGGGTGAACACTGAAGCTTTCTTT. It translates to CASSQDTGVNTEAFF.

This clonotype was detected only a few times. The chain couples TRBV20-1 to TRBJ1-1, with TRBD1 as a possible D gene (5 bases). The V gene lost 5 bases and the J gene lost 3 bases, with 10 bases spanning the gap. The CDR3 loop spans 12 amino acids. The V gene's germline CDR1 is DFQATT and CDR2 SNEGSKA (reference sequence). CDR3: CSARGGDTEAFF. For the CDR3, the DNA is TGCAGTGCTCGGGGCGGGGACACTGAAGCTTTCTTT.

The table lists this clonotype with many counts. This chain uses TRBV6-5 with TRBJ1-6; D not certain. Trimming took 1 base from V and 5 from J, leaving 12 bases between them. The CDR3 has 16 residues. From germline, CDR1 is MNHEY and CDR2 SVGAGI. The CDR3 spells CASSYYRRKDNSPLHF. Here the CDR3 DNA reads TGTGCCAGCAGTTACTACCGCCGTAAAGATAATTCACCCCTCCACTTT.

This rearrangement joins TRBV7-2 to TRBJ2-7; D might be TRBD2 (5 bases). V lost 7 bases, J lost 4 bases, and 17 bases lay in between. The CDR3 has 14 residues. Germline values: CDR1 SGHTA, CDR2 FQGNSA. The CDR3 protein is CASTPDRGVYEQYF. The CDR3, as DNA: TGTGCCAGCACCCCGGATCGGGGTGTATACGAGCAGTACTTC.

DNA for the CDR3: TGTGCCAGCTCACCAAGGGCGGTCGACACTGAAGCTTTCTTT. This gives the protein CASSPRAVDTEAFF. The chain couples TRBV18 to TRBJ1-1, with D unresolved. This CDR3 comprises 14 residues. Per germline, CDR1 KGHSH and CDR2 LQKENI. Deletions cut 2 bases from V and 3 bases from J, with 10 bases between.

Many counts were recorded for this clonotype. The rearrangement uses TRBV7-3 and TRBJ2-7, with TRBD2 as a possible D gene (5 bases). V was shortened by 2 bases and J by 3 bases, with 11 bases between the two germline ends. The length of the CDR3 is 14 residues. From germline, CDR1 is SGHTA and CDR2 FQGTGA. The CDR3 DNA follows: TGTGCCAGCAGCTTAGGAGCCGGGGACTACGAGCAGTACTTC. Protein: CASSLGAGDYEQYF.

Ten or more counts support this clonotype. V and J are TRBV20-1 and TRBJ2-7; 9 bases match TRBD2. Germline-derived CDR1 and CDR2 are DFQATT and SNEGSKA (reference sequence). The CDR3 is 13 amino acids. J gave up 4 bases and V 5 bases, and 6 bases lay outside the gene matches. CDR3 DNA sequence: TGCAGTGCTTCGTTGCGGGAGGGTTACGAGCAGTACTTC. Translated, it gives CSASLREGYEQYF.

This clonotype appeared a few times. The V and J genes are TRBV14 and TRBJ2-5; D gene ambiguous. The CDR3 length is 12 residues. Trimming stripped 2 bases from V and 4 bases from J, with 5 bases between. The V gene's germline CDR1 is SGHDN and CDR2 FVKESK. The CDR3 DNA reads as TGTGCCAGCAGCCAATACGGAGAGACCCAGTACTTC. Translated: CASSQYGETQYF.

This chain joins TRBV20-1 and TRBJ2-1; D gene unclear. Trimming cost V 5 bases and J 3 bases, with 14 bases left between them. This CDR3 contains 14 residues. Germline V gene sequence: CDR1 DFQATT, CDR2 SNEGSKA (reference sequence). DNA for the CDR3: TGCAGTGCTGCCCCCTTTAGCCTCTACAATGAGCAGTTCTTC. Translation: CSAAPFSLYNEQFF.

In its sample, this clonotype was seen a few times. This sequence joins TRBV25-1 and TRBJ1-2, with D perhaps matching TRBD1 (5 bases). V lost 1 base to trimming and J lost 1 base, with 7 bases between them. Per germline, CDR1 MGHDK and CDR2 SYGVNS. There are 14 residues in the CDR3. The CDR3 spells CASSEFGGNYGYTF. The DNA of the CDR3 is TGTGCCAGCAGTGAATTCGGGGGTAACTATGGCTACACCTTC.

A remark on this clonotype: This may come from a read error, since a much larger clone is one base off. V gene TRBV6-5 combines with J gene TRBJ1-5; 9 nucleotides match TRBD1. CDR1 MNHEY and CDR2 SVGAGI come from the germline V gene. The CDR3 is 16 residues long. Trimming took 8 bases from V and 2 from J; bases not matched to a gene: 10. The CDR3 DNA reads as TGTGCCAGCGGTTGGGGGACAGGGATTCGCAATCAGCCCCAGCATTTT. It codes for CASGWGTGIRNQPQHF.

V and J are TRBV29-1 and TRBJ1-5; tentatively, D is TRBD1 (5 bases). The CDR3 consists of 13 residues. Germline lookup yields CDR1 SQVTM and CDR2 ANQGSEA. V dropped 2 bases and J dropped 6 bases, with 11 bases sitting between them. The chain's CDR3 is CSVEQGRGQPQHF. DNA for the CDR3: TGCAGCGTTGAACAGGGACGGGGTCAGCCCCAGCATTTT. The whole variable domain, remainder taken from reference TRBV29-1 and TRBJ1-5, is SAVISQKPSRDICQRGTSLTIQCQVDSQVTMMFWYRQQPGQSLTLIATANQGSEATYESGFVIDKFPISRPNLTFSTLTVSNMSPEDSSIYLCSVEQGRGQPQHFGDGTRLSIL.

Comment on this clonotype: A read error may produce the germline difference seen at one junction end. The CDR3 is CASSHTTSSYEQYF. In nucleotides, the CDR3 is TGCGCCAGCAGCCATACGACTAGCTCCTACGAGCAGTACTTC. The rearrangement uses TRBV11-1 and TRBJ2-7, with D possibly matching TRBD2 (6 bases). This CDR3 comprises 14 residues. Germline lookup yields CDR1 SGHAT and CDR2 FQDESV (reference sequence). Full variable domain (outside the CDR3, taken from reference TRBV11-1 and TRBJ2-7): EAEVAQSPRYKITEKSQAVAFWCDPISGHATLYWYRQILGQGPELLVQFQDESVVDDSQLPKDRFSAERLKGVDSTLKIQPAELGDSAMYLCASSHTTSSYEQYFGPGTRLTVT.

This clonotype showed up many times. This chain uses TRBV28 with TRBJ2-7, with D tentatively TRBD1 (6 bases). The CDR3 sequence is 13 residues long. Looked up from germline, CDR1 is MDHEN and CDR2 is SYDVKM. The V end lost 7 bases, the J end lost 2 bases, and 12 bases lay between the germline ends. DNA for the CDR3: TGTGCCAGCACCAGGGACATAGCCTACGAGCAGTACTTC. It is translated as CASTRDIAYEQYF.

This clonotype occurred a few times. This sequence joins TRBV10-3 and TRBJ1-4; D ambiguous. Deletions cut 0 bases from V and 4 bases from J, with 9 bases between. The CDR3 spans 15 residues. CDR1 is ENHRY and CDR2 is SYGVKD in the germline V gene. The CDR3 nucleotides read TGTGCCATCAGTGAGTCTGGAGGAAATAATGAAAAACTGTTTTTT. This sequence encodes CAISESGGNNEKLFF.

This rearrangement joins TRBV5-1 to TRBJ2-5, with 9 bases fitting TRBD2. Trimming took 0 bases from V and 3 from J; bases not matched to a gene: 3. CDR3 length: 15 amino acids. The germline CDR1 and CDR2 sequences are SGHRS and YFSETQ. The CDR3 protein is CASSLVASGKETQYF. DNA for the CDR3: TGCGCCAGCAGCTTGGTGGCTAGCGGGAAAGAGACCCAGTACTTC.

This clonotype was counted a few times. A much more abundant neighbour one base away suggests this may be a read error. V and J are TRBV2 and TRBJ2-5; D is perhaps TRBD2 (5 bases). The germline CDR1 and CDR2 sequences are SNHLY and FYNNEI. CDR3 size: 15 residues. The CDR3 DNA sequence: TGTGTCAGCAGTGAGGAACTGGACTTGGGGGAGACCCAGTACTTC. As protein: CVSSEELDLGETQYF.

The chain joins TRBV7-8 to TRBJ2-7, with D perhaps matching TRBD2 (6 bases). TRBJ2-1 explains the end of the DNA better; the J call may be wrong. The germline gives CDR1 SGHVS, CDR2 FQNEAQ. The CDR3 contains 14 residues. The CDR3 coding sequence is TGTGCCAGCAGGGGGCGGGACTCCTACAATGAGCAGTTCTTC. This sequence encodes CASRGRDSYNEQFF.

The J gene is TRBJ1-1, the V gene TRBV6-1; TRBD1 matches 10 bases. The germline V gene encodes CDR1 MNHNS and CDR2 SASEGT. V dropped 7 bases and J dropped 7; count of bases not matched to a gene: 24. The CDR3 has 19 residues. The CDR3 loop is CASTLVQRDRGIPLDEAFF. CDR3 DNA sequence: TGTGCCAGCACGCTAGTTCAAAGGGACAGGGGCATACCCCTAGATGAAGCTTTCTTT.

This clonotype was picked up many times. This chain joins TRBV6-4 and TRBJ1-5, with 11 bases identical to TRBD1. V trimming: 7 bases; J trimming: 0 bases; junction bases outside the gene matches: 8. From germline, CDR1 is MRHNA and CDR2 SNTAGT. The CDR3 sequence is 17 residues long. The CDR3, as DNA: TGTGCCAGCATCTCCCGGGACAGGGGGAATAGCAATCAGCCCCAGCATTTT. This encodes CASISRDRGNSNQPQHF.

The CDR3 DNA reads TGTGCCAGCAGCCGGGGGAGCACTGGCCACGAGCAGTACTTC. Translation: CASSRGSTGHEQYF. The gene calls are TRBV5-6 and TRBJ2-7, with D perhaps matching TRBD2 (6 bases). The germline V gene has CDR1 SGHDT and CDR2 YYEEEE. This CDR3 contains 14 residues. The ends were cut back, 4 bases at V and 5 bases at J, with 16 bases in the middle. The variable domain in full, with the rest retrieved from reference TRBV5-6 and TRBJ2-7, is DAGVTQSPTHLIKTRGQQVTLRCSPKSGHDTVSWYQQALGQGPQFIFQYYEEEERQRGNFPDRFSGHQFPNYSSELNVNALLLGDSALYLCASSRGSTGHEQYFGPGTRLTVT.